The clone carrying this T cell receptor beta chain was recorded at least ten times. The sample originates from a study of regulatory T cells in long-lasting Graves disease. Germline CDR1 reads MNHEY; CDR2 reads SMNVEV (reference sequence). The CDR3 is 14 residues long. Deletions cut 4 bases from V and 3 bases from J, with 13 bases between. Building of the TCR beta libraries involved iRepertoire HTBI primers and Arm-PCR of CDR3 regions. TCRdb itself ran the multiplex PCR reads through MiXCR, one entry per CDR3 protein. The repertoire consists of 250,000 to 400,000 distinct CDR3 sequences, with about a sixth occurring once and the leading ten covering more than 35%. Regarding time point: newly diagnosed GD, antithyroid drugs for less than 3 months. Isolated PBMC RNA provided the starting material for the TCR library. Into tubes containing EDTA, about 9.6 milliliters of peripheral blood were drawn.

The chain couples TRBV27 to TRBJ2-7; D may be TRBD1 (6 bases). The source of this sequence is a female donor with Graves disease. This sample comprised peripheral blood mononuclear cells (PBMCs), obtained at new diagnosis, from a patient treated with antithyroid drugs. The CDR3 nucleotides are TGTGCCAGCAGTTCTGGGACAAGAGGCTACGAGCAGTACTTC. Translated: CASSSGTRGYEQYF.